The present T cell receptor beta chain was sequenced within a study of shared clonotypes between healthy human individuals. Study context: The donors, two women and a few men, were aged 18 to 49. Whole-study results and caveats: Incompleteness in sorted-subset sequencing, despite large depth, was shown by rarefaction. Researchers found naive subsets generally carried larger estimated richness than memory subsets.

As regards this clone: Its antigen remains unidentified.

TCRdb keeps only in-frame clones here, not all; method: immunoSEQ multiplex PCR. The table records some 580,000 clones, 97% of them present only once. The germline V gene has CDR1 SNHLY and CDR2 FYNNEI. The CDR3 totals 11 residues. Trimming took 10 bases from V and 11 from J, leaving 17 bases between them. The chain joins TRBV2 to TRBJ1-1; perhaps TRBD1 as D (5 bases). This sequence was found in a woman aged 25-40 years in good health. Sample: naive CD4+ T cells sorted from blood. Subset of the sample: CD45RA+ positively selected. Here the CDR3 reads CATLRGLVAFF. The CDR3 DNA reads TGTGCCACCTTGCGGGGACTTGTGGCTTTCTTT.